Listed below are T cell receptor beta chains from one sample, sequenced in a study of blood T cell repertoires in COVID-19. Clones were sequenced by immunoSEQ multiplex PCR, and TCRdb holds only the in-frame ones, with some missing. The sample lists over 150,000 clones, just under 90% occurring once. Sequencing was performed on peripheral blood. These receptors all come from a woman aged 18 to 35 who had recovered from COVID-19. Both conserved end residues are part of each CDR3. The order of the fields is CDR3 DNA, CDR3 protein, clone size, J gene, CDR3 length, D gene, V gene. D genes are given only for firm matches. Not all rows give a size; the values are once, few, many and, for expanded clones, a class.

TGTGCCACCTGTCAGGGAGCGGGGTACACAGATACGCAGTATTTT	CATCQGAGYTDTQYF	NA	TRBJ2-3	15	TRBD2	TRBV24-1
TGTGCCAGCAGTAGACAGGTTTGGCAGTTCTTC	CASSRQVWQFF	NA	TRBJ2-1	11	NA	TRBV12-3/TRBV12-4
TGTGCCAGCAGTCAAAGCGAGACCCAGTACTTC	CASSQSETQYF	NA	TRBJ2-5	11	NA	TRBV6-2/TRBV6-3
TGTGCCGGAAAACAGGGTCTGGCGTACAATGAGCAGTTCTTC	CAGKQGLAYNEQFF	once	TRBJ2-1	14	NA	TRBV2
TGTGCCAGCAGTGAAATTAGGGGGGGGACTCAGCCCCAGCATTTT	CASSEIRGGTQPQHF	NA	TRBJ1-5	15	NA	TRBV2
TGTGCCAGCAGCTCTACCCACCGCTCTGGAAACACCATATATTTT	CASSSTHRSGNTIYF	NA	TRBJ1-3	15	NA	TRBV7-9
TGTGCCAGCAGCCCTCGGACAGGGCGAGTCACAGATACGCAGTATTTT	CASSPRTGRVTDTQYF	NA	TRBJ2-3	16	TRBD1	TRBV7-2
TGTGCCAGCAGTTTCTGGGGACAGAATGATGAAAAACTGTTTTTT	CASSFWGQNDEKLFF	NA	TRBJ1-4	15	TRBD1	TRBV27
TGTGCCAGCAGCTTAGTGGGAGGTGGGGGTGAGCAGTTCTTC	CASSLVGGGGEQFF	NA	TRBJ2-1	14	NA	TRBV7-2
TGTGCCAGTAGAGGGACAGATAGCAATCAGCCCCAGCATTTT	CASRGTDSNQPQHF	NA	TRBJ1-5	14	TRBD1	TRBV19
TGTGCCAGTAGTCACTGGGGAGCCCGGACTAACTATGGCTACACCTTC	CASSHWGARTNYGYTF	NA	TRBJ1-2	16	NA	TRBV19
TGTGCCAGCAGCCCCGGTGGAGGGGGCTCTAACTATGGCTACACCTTC	CASSPGGGGSNYGYTF	NA	TRBJ1-2	16	TRBD1	TRBV7-3
TGTGCCAGCAGTGGGCACGACAGGGACCCTGGGGCCAACGTCCTGACTTTC	CASSGHDRDPGANVLTF	NA	TRBJ2-6	17	TRBD1	TRBV2
TGTGCCAGCAGCTTGGTTCCAGGGAGGACCTCTGGGGCCAACGTCCTGACTTTC	CASSLVPGRTSGANVLTF	NA	TRBJ2-6	18	NA	TRBV5-5